These T cell receptor beta chains were read from a single sample in a study of T-cell memory formation after mild COVID-19. From the 5' RACE reads, TCRdb called clonotypes with MiXCR, one entry per CDR3 protein. The sample consists of approximately 65,000 distinct CDR3 sequences, 9.3% of them appearing once. Specimen: PBMCs or a T cell subset sorted from them (not recorded which). The receptors stem from a man aged 18 to 29 who had mild COVID-19 (a few samples of this study predate the infection). Cell type and time point are not known. The CDR3 runs from the conserved cysteine through the conserved F or W. Each record gives: D gene, J gene, clone size, V gene, CDR3 protein, CDR3 DNA. The D gene is left open where the match is weak. Expanded clones are given a class, and other clones once, few, many or no size at all.

d_gene: -; j_gene: TRBJ2-2; abundance: few; v_gene: TRBV29-1; CDR3aa: CSVGLPNTGELFF; CDR3nt: TGCAGCGTCGGACTGCCAAACACCGGGGAGCTGTTTTTT
d_gene: TRBD1; j_gene: TRBJ2-1; abundance: -; v_gene: TRBV15; CDR3aa: CATSRGGTGSDEQFF; CDR3nt: TGTGCCACCAGCAGAGGCGGGACAGGCTCGGATGAGCAGTTCTTC
d_gene: -; j_gene: TRBJ2-5; abundance: -; v_gene: TRBV11-2; CDR3aa: CASSLDLGGGQTQYF; CDR3nt: TGTGCCAGCAGCTTAGATCTCGGAGGAGGGCAGACCCAGTACTTC
d_gene: TRBD1; j_gene: TRBJ1-6; abundance: few; v_gene: TRBV27; CDR3aa: CASSPKTGGIDSPLHF; CDR3nt: TGTGCCAGCAGTCCCAAGACAGGGGGCATCGATTCACCCCTCCACTTT
d_gene: -; j_gene: TRBJ2-3; abundance: -; v_gene: TRBV12-3/TRBV12-4; CDR3aa: CASSLGWTQNTQYF; CDR3nt: TGTGCCAGCAGTTTAGGGTGGACTCAGAATACGCAGTATTTT
d_gene: -; j_gene: TRBJ1-2; abundance: few; v_gene: TRBV5-1; CDR3aa: CASSAGANYGYTF; CDR3nt: TGCGCCAGCAGCGCCGGGGCTAACTATGGCTACACCTTC
d_gene: -; j_gene: TRBJ2-1; abundance: few; v_gene: TRBV11-1; CDR3aa: CASSLGPSGTDLNEQFF; CDR3nt: TGTGCCAGCAGCCTTGGACCCTCCGGGACGGACCTCAATGAGCAGTTCTTC
d_gene: TRBD2; j_gene: TRBJ2-5; abundance: -; v_gene: TRBV15; CDR3aa: CATSRRGSNQETQYF; CDR3nt: TGTGCCACCAGCAGGCGGGGGTCTAATCAAGAGACCCAGTACTTC
d_gene: -; j_gene: TRBJ2-2; abundance: -; v_gene: TRBV12-3/TRBV12-4; CDR3aa: CASSRDWGELFF; CDR3nt: TGTGCCAGCAGTAGGGACTGGGGGGAGCTGTTTTTT
d_gene: -; j_gene: TRBJ1-2; abundance: -; v_gene: TRBV6-5; CDR3aa: CASSTPEGRNYGYTF; CDR3nt: TGTGCCAGCAGTACCCCAGAGGGGCGAAACTATGGCTACACCTTC
d_gene: TRBD2; j_gene: TRBJ2-1; abundance: medium-sized; v_gene: TRBV5-1; CDR3aa: CASFLTGGSEQFF; CDR3nt: TGCGCCAGCTTCCTGACGGGGGGAAGTGAGCAGTTCTTC
d_gene: TRBD2; j_gene: TRBJ2-1; abundance: -; v_gene: TRBV4-3; CDR3aa: CASSFTSGGYNEQFF; CDR3nt: TGCGCCAGCAGCTTCACTAGCGGGGGTTACAATGAGCAGTTCTTC
d_gene: -; j_gene: TRBJ2-2; abundance: few; v_gene: TRBV19; CDR3aa: CAVSEALPGELFF; CDR3nt: TGTGCCGTTTCGGAGGCTTTGCCCGGGGAGCTGTTTTTT
d_gene: -; j_gene: TRBJ2-2; abundance: many; v_gene: TRBV7-2; CDR3aa: CASSLQSGGNTGELFF; CDR3nt: TGTGCCAGCAGCTTACAGTCCGGGGGGAACACCGGGGAGCTGTTTTTT
d_gene: -; j_gene: TRBJ2-7; abundance: few; v_gene: TRBV7-9; CDR3aa: CASSSDPIDEQYF; CDR3nt: TGTGCCAGCAGCTCGGATCCCATCGACGAGCAGTACTTC
d_gene: -; j_gene: TRBJ2-3; abundance: many; v_gene: TRBV6-5; CDR3aa: CASSYSDSTDTQYF; CDR3nt: TGTGCCAGCAGTTACTCGGATTCCACAGATACGCAGTATTTT
d_gene: TRBD2; j_gene: TRBJ2-2; abundance: few; v_gene: TRBV10-3; CDR3aa: CAISDTSGGTGELFF; CDR3nt: TGTGCCATCAGTGATACTAGCGGGGGCACCGGGGAGCTGTTTTTT